This T cell receptor (beta chain) was observed in a study of human T cells and chemical hapten exposure. Notes on the study in general: TCRs exceeding a frequency of 1 in 1000 stayed unchanged under DPC sensitization.

With respect to this clonotype: As yet, its antigen is unknown.

One entry per CDR3 protein results from TCRdb running MiXCR on the RACE reads. The table shows under 100,000 distinct CDR3 sequences, with 6.5% to 10% occurring only once. V was clipped by 5 bases and J by 5 bases, with 21 bases between them. This CDR3 region has 16 residues. Time point given: pre-sensitization, week 0. The treatment is: therapeutic diphenylcyclopropenone sensitization with weekly scalp DPC. Before extraction, the whole blood was not fractionated, and total RNA was taken from it. The input for sequencing was whole blood, taken in connection with sensitization to the hapten diphenylcyclopropenone (DPC). The source of this sequence is a man aged 40-49 years with alopecia areata. Some clones in this sample may be carry-over from other donors' samples. The chain employs TRBV12-3 or TRBV12-4 and TRBJ2-5; either TRBD1 or TRBD2 may fit D (5 bases each). CDR3 sequence: CASSPARDPGQETQYF. The DNA of the CDR3 is TGTGCCAGCAGTCCCGCCCGGGACCCCGGGCAGGAGACCCAGTACTTC.